Listed here is a single T cell receptor beta chain. Its antigen is unidentified. The assay was immunoSEQ multiplex PCR, and TCRdb's table has in-frame clones only and misses some. There are roughly 1.5 million clones in the sample; under 99% occur only once, and roughly 0.45% lies in the top ten. This record belongs to a study of shared clonotypes between healthy human individuals. Overall study results and limits: Among donors, clonotype sharing was expected to be affected by sequencing depth.

There are 15 residues in the CDR3. With 4 bases removed from V and 0 bases from J, the gap between germline ends came to 12 bases. In germline, CDR1 is MGHRA, CDR2 YSYEKL. The sample comprised naive CD4+ T cells sorted from blood. Subset denoted: CD45RA+ positively selected. The receptor's source is a man aged 25 to 40 in good health. V is TRBV4-1 and J is TRBJ2-5, with D perhaps TRBD1 or TRBD2 (5 bases each). CDR3 sequence (DNA): TGCGCCAGCAGCCTGGGGACCGATTACCAAGAGACCCAGTACTTC. Its protein is CASSLGTDYQETQYF.